These T cell receptor beta chains were read from a single sample in a study of monozygotic twins with cystic fibrosis. This table comes from immunoSEQ multiplex PCR, and its TCRdb copy is limited to in-frame clones, with some not included. The sample consists of around 21,000 clones, 87% of them appearing once. The sequenced sample consisted of blood. The receptors were sampled from a woman aged 25 to 39 with cystic fibrosis. Each CDR3 is given with its conserved first and last residue. Fields, in order: V gene, CDR3 protein.

TRBV28 | CASSGNQPQHF
TRBV21-1 | CASSKASDRAYEQYF
TRBV7-9 | CASSLTRVAETQYF
TRBV9 | CASSVGAGGSNSPLHF
TRBV27 | CASSLATGPYEQYF
TRBV9 | CASSVAGALTEAFF
TRBV6-6 | CASNLLGSNQPQHF
TRBV7-2 | CASSPGFGGVGSYEQYF
TRBV10-3 | CAISESRYGYTF
TRBV14 | CASSQMSGGHSPLHF
TRBV7-2 | CASSLAAGLSNQPQHF
TRBV10-3 | CAISESTGRGYTF
TRBV5-6 | CASSSGLAGGTDTQYF
TRBV10-3 | CAISDATGPNTGELFF
TRBV6-1 | CATKTGGEADTQYF